This note documents a single T cell receptor beta chain sequence. Deletions cut 5 bases from V and 3 bases from J, with 13 bases between. Per germline, CDR1 SGHTA and CDR2 FQGNSA. The CDR3 has 15 residues. The data originate from a study of blood T cell repertoires in COVID-19. For the study at large: Sites across the United States, Italy and Spain contributed samples from acute and convalescent COVID-19. In each case, the material was cDNA or gDNA derived from T cells, B-cell-depleted T cells, or PBMCs.

As originally analysed: Estimation of nucleated cell counts relied on the amplification of reference gene primers. Some clones are missing from TCRdb's copy, which holds only in-frame ones; the method was immunoSEQ multiplex PCR. V and J calls and clone size are copied from that table; D and trimming were computed from the DNA. The data contain some 94,000 clones, roughly 84% of them singletons. The specimen sequenced was peripheral blood. This sequence was found in a man between 65 and 85 years old with active or convalescent COVID-19. The chain uses TRBV7-2 and TRBJ2-2, with D possibly TRBD1 on 6 matching bases. The DNA of the CDR3 is TGTGCCAGCAGCGCATACAGGGTGTACACCGGGGAGCTGTTTTTT. This encodes CASSAYRVYTGELFF.